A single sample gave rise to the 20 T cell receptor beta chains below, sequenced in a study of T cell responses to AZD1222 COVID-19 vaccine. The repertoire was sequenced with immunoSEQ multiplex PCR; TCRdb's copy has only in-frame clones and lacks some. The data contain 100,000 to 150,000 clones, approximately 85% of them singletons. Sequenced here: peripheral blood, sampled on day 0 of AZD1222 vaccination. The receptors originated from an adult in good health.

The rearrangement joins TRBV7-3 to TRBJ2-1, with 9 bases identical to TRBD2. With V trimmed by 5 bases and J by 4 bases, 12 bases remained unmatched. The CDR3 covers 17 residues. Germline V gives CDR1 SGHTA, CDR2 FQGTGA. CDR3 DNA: TGTGCCAGCAGCCCCCATAGCGGGGGCCTCCCTTACAATGAGCAGTTCTTC. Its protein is CASSPHSGGLPYNEQFF.

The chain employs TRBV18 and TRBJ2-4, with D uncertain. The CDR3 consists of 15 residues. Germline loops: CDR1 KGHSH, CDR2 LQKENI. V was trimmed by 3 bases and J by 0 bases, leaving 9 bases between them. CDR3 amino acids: CASSPPPLAKNIQYF. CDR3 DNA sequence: TGTGCCAGCTCACCCCCCCCTCTAGCCAAAAACATTCAGTACTTC.

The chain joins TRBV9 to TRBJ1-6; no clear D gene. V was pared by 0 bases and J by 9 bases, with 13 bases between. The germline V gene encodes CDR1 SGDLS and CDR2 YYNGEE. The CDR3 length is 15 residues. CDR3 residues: CASSVEVSESSPLHF. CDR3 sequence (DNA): TGTGCCAGCAGCGTAGAGGTTTCCGAGAGTTCACCCCTCCACTTT.

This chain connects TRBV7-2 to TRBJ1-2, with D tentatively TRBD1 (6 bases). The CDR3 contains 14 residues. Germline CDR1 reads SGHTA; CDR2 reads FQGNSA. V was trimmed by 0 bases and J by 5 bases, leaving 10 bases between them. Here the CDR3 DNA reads TGTGCCAGCAGCTTAGCGGCAGGGGCGTATGGCTACACCTTC. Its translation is CASSLAAGAYGYTF.

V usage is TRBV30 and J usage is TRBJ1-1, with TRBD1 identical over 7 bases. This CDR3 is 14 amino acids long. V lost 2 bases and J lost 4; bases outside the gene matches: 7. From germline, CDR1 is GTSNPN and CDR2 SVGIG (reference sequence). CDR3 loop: CAWSPGGAVTEAFF. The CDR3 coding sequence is TGTGCCTGGAGTCCAGGGGGGGCAGTCACTGAAGCTTTCTTT. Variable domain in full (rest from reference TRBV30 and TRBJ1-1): SQTIHQWPATLVQPVGSPLSLECTVEGTSNPNLYWYRQAAGRGLQLLFYSVGIGQISSEVPQNLSASRPQDRQFILSSKKLLLSDSGFYLCAWSPGGAVTEAFFGQGTRLTVV.

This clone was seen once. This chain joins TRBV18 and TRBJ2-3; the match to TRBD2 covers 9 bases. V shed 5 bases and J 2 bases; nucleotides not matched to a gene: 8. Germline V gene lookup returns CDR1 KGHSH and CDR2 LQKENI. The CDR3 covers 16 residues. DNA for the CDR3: TGTGCCAGCTCATTCTCAGCGGGGGGTAACACAGATACGCAGTATTTT. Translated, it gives CASSFSAGGNTDTQYF.

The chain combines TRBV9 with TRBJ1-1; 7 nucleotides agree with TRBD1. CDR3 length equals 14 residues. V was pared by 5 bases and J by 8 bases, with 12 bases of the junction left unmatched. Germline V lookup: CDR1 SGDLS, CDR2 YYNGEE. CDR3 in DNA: TGTGCCAGCAGTCCACAGGGGACACTGCGCGAAGCTTTCTTT. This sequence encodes CASSPQGTLREAFF.

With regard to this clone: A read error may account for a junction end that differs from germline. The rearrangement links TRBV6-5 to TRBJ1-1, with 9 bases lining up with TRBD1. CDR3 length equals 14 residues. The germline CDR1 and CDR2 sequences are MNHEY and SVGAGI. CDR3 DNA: TGTGCCAGCATTTACAGGGGGCAGGGCACTGAAGCTTTCTTT. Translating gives CASIYRGQGTEAFF.

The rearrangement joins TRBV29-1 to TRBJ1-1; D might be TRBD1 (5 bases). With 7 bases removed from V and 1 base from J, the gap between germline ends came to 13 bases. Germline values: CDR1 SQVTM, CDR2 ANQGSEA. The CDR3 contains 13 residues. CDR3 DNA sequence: TGCAGCGGTACCTACAGGAGGAACACTGAAGCTTTCTTT. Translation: CSGTYRRNTEAFF.

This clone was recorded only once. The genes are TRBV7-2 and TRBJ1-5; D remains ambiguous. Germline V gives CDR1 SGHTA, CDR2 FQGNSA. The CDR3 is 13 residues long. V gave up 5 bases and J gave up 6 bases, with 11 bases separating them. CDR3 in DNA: TGTGCCAGCAGCCCCCATAGAGCTCAGCCCCAGCATTTT. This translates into CASSPHRAQPQHF. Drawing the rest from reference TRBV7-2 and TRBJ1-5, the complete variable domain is GAGVSQSPSNKVTEKGKDVELRCDPISGHTALYWYRQSLGQGLEFLIYFQGNSAPDKSGLPSDRFSAERTGGSVSTLTIQRTQQEDSAVYLCASSPHRAQPQHFGDGTRLSIL.

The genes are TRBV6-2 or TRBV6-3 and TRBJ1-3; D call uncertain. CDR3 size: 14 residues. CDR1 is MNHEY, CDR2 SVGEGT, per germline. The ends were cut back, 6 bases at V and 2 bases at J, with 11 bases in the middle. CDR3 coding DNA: TGTGCCAGCAGCGGGCGAGGGACTGGAAACACCATATATTTT. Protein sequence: CASSGRGTGNTIYF.

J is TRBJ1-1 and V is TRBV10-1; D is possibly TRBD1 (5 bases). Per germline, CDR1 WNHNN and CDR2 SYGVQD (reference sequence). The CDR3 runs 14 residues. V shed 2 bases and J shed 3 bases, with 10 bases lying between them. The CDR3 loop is CASSETTDYTEAFF. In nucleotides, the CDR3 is TGCGCCAGCAGTGAGACGACAGACTACACTGAAGCTTTCTTT.

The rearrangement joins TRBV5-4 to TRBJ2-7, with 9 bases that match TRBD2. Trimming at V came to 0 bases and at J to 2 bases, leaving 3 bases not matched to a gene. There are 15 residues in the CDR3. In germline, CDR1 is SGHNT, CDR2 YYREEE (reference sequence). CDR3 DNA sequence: TGTGCCAGCAGCTTGGGAGGCGGGAGGGCCTACGAGCAGTACTTC. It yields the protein CASSLGGGRAYEQYF.

In DNA, the CDR3 is TGTGCTAGTGGTTGGCATACCGGGACAGGATCCTACGAGCAGTACTTC. This encodes CASGWHTGTGSYEQYF. The chain links TRBV12-5 to TRBJ2-7, with TRBD1 identical over 8 bases. Germline V gene sequence: CDR1 LGHNT, CDR2 FRNRAP. CDR3 size: 16 residues. With 4 bases clipped from V and 1 base from J, the junction kept 9 bases outside the gene matches.

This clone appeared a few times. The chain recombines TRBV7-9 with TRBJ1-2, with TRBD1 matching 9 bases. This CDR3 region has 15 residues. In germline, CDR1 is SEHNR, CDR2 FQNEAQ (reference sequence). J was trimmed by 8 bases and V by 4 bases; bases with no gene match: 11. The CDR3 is CASSSWTGAGEGYTF. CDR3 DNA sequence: TGTGCCAGCAGCTCCTGGACAGGGGCCGGGGAGGGCTACACCTTC.

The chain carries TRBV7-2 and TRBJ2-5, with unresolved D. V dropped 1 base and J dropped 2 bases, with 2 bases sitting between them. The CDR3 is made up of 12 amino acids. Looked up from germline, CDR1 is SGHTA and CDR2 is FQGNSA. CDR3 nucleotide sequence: TGTGCCAGCAGCTTAGGTCAAGAGACCCAGTACTTC. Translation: CASSLGQETQYF.

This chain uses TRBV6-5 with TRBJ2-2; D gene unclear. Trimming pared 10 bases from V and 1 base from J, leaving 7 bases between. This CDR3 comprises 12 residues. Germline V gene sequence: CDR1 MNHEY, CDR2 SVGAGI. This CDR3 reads CAIQGNTGELFF. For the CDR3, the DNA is TGTGCCATCCAAGGGAACACCGGGGAGCTGTTTTTT.

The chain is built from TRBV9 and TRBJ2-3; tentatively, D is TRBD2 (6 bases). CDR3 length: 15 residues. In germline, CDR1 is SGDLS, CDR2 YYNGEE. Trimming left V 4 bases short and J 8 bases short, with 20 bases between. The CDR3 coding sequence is TGTGCCAGCAGCCGAGGCGGGGCTGTCCAAGCTACGCAGTATTTT. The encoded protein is CASSRGGAVQATQYF. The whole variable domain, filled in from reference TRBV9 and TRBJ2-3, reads DSGVTQTPKHLITATGQRVTLRCSPRSGDLSVYWYQQSLDQGLQFLIQYYNGEERAKGNILERFSAQQFPDLHSELNLSSLELGDSALYFCASSRGGAVQATQYFGPGTRLTVL.

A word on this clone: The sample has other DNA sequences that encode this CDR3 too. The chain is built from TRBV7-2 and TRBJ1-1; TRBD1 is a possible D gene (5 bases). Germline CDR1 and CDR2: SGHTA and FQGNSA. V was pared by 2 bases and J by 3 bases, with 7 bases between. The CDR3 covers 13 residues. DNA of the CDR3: TGTGCCAGCAGCTTACAGGGTGACACTGAAGCTTTCTTT. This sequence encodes CASSLQGDTEAFF.

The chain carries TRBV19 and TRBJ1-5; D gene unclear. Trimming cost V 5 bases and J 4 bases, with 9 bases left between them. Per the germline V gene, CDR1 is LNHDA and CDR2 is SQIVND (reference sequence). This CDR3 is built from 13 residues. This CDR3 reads CASSQAGNQPQHF. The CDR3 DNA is TGTGCCAGTAGTCAGGCAGGAAATCAGCCCCAGCATTTT.